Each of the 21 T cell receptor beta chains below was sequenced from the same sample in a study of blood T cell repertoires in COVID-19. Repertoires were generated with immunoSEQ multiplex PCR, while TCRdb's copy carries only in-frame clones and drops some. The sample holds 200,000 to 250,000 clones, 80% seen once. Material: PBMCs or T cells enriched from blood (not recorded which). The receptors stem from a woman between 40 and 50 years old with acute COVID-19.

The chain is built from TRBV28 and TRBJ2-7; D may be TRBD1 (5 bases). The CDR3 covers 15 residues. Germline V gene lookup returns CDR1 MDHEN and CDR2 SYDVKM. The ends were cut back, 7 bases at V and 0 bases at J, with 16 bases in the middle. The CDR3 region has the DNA TGTGCCAGCAATTTGGACACCCTAAACTCCTACGAGCAGTACTTC. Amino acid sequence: CASNLDTLNSYEQYF.

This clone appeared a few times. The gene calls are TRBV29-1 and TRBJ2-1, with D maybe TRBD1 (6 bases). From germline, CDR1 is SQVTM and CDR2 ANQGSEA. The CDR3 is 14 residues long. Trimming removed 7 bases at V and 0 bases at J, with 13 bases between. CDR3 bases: TGCAGCGCTAGAGCAGGGGACTCCTACAATGAGCAGTTCTTC. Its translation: CSARAGDSYNEQFF.

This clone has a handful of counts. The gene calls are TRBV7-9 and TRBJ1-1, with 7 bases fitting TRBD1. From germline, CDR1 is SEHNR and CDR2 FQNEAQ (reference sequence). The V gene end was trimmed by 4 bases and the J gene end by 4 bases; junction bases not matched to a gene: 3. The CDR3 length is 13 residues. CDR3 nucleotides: TGTGCCAGCAGCTCATCAGGGGGCACTGAAGCTTTCTTT. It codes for CASSSSGGTEAFF. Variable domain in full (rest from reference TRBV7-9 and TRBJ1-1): DTGVSQNPRHKITKRGQNVTFRCDPISEHNRLYWYRQTLGQGPEFLTYFQNEAQLEKSRLLSDRFSAERPKGSFSTLEIQRTEQGDSAMYLCASSSSGGTEAFFGQGTRLTVV.

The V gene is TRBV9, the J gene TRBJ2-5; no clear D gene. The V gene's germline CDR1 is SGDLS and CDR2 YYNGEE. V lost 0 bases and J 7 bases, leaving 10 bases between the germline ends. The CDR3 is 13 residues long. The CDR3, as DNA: TGTGCCAGCAGCGTAGGCGAATTTGGGACCCAGTACTTC. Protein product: CASSVGEFGTQYF. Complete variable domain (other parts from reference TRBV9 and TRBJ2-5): DSGVTQTPKHLITATGQRVTLRCSPRSGDLSVYWYQQSLDQGLQFLIQYYNGEERAKGNILERFSAQQFPDLHSELNLSSLELGDSALYFCASSVGEFGTQYFGPGTRLLVL.

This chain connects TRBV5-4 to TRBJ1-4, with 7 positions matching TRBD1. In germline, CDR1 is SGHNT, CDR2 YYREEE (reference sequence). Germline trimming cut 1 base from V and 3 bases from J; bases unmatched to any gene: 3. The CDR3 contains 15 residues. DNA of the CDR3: TGTGCCAGCAGCTTGATACAGGGGCCTAATGAAAAACTGTTTTTT. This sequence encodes CASSLIQGPNEKLFF.

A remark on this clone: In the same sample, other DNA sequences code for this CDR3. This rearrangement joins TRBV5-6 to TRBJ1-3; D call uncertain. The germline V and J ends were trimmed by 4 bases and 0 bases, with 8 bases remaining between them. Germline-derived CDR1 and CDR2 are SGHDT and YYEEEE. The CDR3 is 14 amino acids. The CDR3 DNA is TGTGCCAGCAGCCCAGGTTTCTCTGGAAACACCATATATTTT. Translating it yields CASSPGFSGNTIYF.

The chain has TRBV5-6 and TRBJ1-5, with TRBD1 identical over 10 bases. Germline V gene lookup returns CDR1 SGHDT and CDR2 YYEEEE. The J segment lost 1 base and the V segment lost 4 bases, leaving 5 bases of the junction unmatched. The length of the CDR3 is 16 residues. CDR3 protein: CASSGGTGVSNQPQHF. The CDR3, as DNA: TGTGCCAGCAGCGGTGGGACAGGGGTGAGCAATCAGCCCCAGCATTTT.

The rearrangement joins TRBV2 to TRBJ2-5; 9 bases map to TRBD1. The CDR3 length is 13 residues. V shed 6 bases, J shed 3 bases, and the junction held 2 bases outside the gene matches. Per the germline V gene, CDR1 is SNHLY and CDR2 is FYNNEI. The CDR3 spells CASRWTGEETQYF. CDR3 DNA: TGTGCCAGCAGGTGGACAGGGGAAGAGACCCAGTACTTC.

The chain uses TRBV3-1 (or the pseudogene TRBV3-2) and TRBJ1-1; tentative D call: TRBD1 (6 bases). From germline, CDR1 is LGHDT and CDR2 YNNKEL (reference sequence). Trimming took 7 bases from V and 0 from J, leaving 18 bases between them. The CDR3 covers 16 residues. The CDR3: CASNWAGGRMNTEAFF. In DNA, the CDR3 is TGTGCCAGCAACTGGGCCGGGGGGCGCATGAACACTGAAGCTTTCTTT.

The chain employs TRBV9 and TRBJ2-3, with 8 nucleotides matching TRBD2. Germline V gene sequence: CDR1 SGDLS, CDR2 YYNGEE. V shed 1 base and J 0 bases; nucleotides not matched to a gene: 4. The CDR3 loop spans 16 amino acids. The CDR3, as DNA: TGTGCCAGCAGCGTAACTAGCGGAGTAAGCACAGATACGCAGTATTTT. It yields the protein CASSVTSGVSTDTQYF.

CDR3 protein: CASSQPGQGAGAGNTIYF. The CDR3 nucleotides are TGCGCCAGCAGCCAGCCGGGACAGGGGGCAGGGGCTGGAAACACCATATATTTT. The J gene is TRBJ1-3, the V gene TRBV4-1, with TRBD1 matching over 12 bases. After removal of 3 bases from V and 2 bases from J, the junction contained 8 bases not matched to a gene. Germline lookup yields CDR1 MGHRA and CDR2 YSYEKL. The CDR3 extends over 18 amino acids.

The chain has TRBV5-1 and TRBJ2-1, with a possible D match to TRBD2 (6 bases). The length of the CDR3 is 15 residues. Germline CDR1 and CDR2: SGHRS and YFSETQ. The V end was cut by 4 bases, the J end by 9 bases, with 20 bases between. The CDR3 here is CASSMSSAQVGEQFF. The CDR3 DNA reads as TGCGCCAGCAGCATGTCTAGCGCCCAGGTCGGTGAGCAGTTCTTC.

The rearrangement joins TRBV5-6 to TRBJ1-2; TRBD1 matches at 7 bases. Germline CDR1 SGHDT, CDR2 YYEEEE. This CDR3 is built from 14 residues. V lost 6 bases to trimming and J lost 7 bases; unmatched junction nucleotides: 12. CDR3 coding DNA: TGTGCCAGCATCGCCAACAGGGGCGTCACTGGCTACACCTTC. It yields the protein CASIANRGVTGYTF.

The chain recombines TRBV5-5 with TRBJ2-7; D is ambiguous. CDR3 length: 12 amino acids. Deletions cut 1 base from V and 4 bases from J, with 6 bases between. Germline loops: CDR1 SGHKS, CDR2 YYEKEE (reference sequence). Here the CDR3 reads CASSLRTYEQYF. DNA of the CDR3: TGTGCCAGCAGCTTGCGAACTTACGAGCAGTACTTC.

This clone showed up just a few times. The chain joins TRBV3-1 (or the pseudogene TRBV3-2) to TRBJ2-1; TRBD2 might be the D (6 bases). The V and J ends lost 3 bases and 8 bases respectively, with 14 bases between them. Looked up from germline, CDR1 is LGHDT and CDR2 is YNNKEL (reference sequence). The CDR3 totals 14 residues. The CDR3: CASSQEPSSDEQFF. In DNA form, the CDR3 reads TGTGCCAGCAGCCAGGAACCCTCTAGCGATGAGCAGTTCTTC.

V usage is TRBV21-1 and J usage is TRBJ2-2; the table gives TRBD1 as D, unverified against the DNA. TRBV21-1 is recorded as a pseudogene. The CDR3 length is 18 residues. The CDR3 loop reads CASSPWPRVRVNTGELFF. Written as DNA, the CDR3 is TGTGCCAGCAGCCCCTGGCCCCGGGTCAGGGTCAACACCGGGGAGCTGTTTTTT.

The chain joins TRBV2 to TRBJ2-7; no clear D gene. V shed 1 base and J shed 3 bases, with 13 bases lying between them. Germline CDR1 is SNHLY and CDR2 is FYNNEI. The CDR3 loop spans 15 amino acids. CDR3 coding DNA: TGTGCCAGCAGTGAAGGCACCCGGTCGATCTACGAGCAGTACTTC. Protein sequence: CASSEGTRSIYEQYF.

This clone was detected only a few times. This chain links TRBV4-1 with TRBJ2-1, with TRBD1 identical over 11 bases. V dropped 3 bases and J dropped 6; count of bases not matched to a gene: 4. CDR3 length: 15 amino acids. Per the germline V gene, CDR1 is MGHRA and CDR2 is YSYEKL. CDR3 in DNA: TGCGCCAGCAGCCACGGACAGGGGGCAGGCAATGAGCAGTTCTTC. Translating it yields CASSHGQGAGNEQFF.

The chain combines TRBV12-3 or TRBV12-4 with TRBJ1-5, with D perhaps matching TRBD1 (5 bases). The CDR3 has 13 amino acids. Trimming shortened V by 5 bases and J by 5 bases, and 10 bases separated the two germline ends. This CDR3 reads CASSTQGYQPQHF. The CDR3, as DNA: TGTGCCAGCAGTACCCAGGGTTATCAGCCCCAGCATTTT.

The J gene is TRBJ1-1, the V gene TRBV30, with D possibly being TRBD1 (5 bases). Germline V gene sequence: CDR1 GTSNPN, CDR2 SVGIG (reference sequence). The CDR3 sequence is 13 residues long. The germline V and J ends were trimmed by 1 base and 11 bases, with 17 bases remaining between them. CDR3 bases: TGTGCCTGGAGTGGGCCGCTGGGGGGAAGGGCTTTCTTT. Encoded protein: CAWSGPLGGRAFF.

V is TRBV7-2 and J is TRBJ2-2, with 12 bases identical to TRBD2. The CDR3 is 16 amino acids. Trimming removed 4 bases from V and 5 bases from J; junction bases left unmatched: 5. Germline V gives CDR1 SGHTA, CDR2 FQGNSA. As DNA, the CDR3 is TGTGCCAGCAGCTCCCGGACTAGCGGGAAAACCGGGGAGCTGTTTTTT. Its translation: CASSSRTSGKTGELFF.